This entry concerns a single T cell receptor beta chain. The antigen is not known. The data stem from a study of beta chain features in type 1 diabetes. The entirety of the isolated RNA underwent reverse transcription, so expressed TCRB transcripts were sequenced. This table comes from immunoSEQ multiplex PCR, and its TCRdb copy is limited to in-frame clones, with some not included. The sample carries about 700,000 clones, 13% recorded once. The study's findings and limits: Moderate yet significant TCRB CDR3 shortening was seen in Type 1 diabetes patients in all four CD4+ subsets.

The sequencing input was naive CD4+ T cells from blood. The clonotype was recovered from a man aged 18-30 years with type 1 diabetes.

Written as DNA, the CDR3 is TGTGCCAGCAGTGGGTCCAACTCGATTAGCTCCTACAATGAGCAGTTCTTC. Its translation is CASSGSNSISSYNEQFF. The rearrangement joins TRBV2 to TRBJ2-1, with D unclear. Germline V lookup: CDR1 SNHLY, CDR2 FYNNEI. The V end lost 4 bases, the J end lost 0 bases, and 16 bases lay between the germline ends. This CDR3 is built from 17 residues.